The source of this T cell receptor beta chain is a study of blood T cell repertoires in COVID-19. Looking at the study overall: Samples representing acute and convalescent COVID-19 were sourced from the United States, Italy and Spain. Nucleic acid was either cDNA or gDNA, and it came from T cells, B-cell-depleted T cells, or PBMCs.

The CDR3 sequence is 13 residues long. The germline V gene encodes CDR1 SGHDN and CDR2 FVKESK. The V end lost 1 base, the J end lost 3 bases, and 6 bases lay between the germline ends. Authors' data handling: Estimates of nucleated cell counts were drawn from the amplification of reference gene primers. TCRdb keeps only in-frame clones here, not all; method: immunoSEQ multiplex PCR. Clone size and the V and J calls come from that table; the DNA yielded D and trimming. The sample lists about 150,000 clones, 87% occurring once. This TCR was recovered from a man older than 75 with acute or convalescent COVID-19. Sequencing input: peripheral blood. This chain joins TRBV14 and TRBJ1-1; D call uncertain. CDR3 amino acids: CASSQAGYTEAFF. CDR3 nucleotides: TGTGCCAGCAGCCAAGCCGGGTACACTGAAGCTTTCTTT.